The TCR beta chain described here comes from a study of graft-versus-host responses after intestinal transplantation. Study overall: Each recipient received a multivisceral, liver-intestinal, or isolated intestinal graft. For two to four years after anti-thymocyte globulin induction, all recipients took tacrolimus and steroids. Regarding the study as a whole: GvH clone levels peaked in circulation, and this peak was associated with early post-transplant HvG declines. The study found high graft-versus-host to host-versus-graft clonal ratios in allografts of patients with graft-donor T cell macrochimerism.

V lost 0 bases, J lost 1 base, and 8 bases lay in between. This CDR3 is 16 amino acids long. The germline V gene encodes CDR1 SGHNT and CDR2 YYREEE (reference sequence). The table came from immunoSEQ multiplex PCR; TCRdb's copy has only in-frame clones and leaves some out. The profile shows 40,000 or so clones, 85% to 90% of them singletons. Remarks on this clone: Its antigen is not identified.

The genes are TRBV5-4 and TRBJ1-6; a possible D gene is TRBD1 (5 bases). Sample: PBMCs, taken roughly 270 days after transplant. This clonotype was obtained from a human patient who received an intestinal transplant, so some T cells may come from the graft donor. The CDR3 reads CASSLAGGSYNSPLHF. The CDR3 nucleotides are TGTGCCAGCAGCTTGGCCGGGGGGTCCTATAATTCACCCCTCCACTTT.